These 6 T cell receptor beta chains were sequenced from one sample in a study of identical twins. Using its own MiXCR run on the 5' RACE reads, TCRdb lists one record per CDR3 protein. Altogether some 600,000 distinct CDR3 sequences are present, 7.1% being singletons, with the ten largest covering around 1.6%. The same specimen was also included in a second study, on yellow fever vaccine responses in identical twins.

The specimen sequenced was PBMCs. These receptors came from a young woman in good health.

This clonotype was picked up a small number of times. The chain couples TRBV20-1 to TRBJ1-2, with no clear D. In germline, CDR1 is DFQATT, CDR2 SNEGSKA (reference sequence). This CDR3 has 9 residues. CDR3 in amino acids: CSNAGGYTF. CDR3 DNA sequence: TGCAGCAACGCTGGTGGCTACACCTTC.

This clonotype was seen many times. V usage is TRBV7-4 and J usage is TRBJ2-3; 7 bases align to TRBD1. Trimming took 2 bases from V and 3 from J; bases not matched to a gene: 14. This CDR3 region has 18 residues. The V gene's germline CDR1 is SGHVT and CDR2 SQSDAQ. CDR3 DNA: TGTGCCAGCAGCTTAAAGGAACAGGGGTATGGTAGGACAGATACGCAGTATTTT. It codes for CASSLKEQGYGRTDTQYF.

This clonotype has a count of ten or more. The rearrangement links TRBV12-3 or TRBV12-4 to TRBJ2-7; D may be TRBD2 (6 bases). The CDR3 covers 15 residues. Trimming shortened V by 2 bases and J by 1 base, and 12 bases separated the two germline ends. DNA for the CDR3: TGTGCCAGCAGTTTACGAGCCGGGACTTCCTACGAGCAGTACTTC. Protein: CASSLRAGTSYEQYF.

The chain uses TRBV28 and TRBJ1-5; 10 bases fit TRBD1. CDR1 is MDHEN and CDR2 is SYDVKM in the germline V gene. This CDR3 is 20 amino acids long. V trimming: 3 bases; J trimming: 3 bases; junction bases outside the gene matches: 17. The CDR3 bases are TGTGCCAGCAGTTTGCCGGTGAGGGACAGGGGCTACTTTGCCAATCAGCCCCAGCATTTT. The encoded protein is CASSLPVRDRGYFANQPQHF.

This clonotype was detected only a few times. V gene TRBV3-1 combines with J gene TRBJ2-5; TRBD2 is a possible D gene (6 bases). Germline V gene data show CDR1 as LGHDT and CDR2 as YNNKEL (reference sequence). Trimming removed 10 bases from V and 5 bases from J, with 17 bases in between. The CDR3 length is 13 residues. The CDR3 DNA is TGTGCCATGAAGGAGGGGTATAGGGAGACCCAGTACTTC. Translated: CAMKEGYRETQYF.

This clonotype was seen repeatedly, ten times or more. The chain joins TRBV5-1 to TRBJ2-7, with 9 nucleotides matching TRBD2. CDR3 length: 19 amino acids. The V gene end was trimmed by 3 bases and the J gene end by 3 bases; junction bases not matched to a gene: 19. Per germline, CDR1 SGHRS and CDR2 YFSETQ. CDR3 amino acids: CASSWGSTSGLNEVYEQYF. Written as DNA, the CDR3 is TGCGCCAGCAGCTGGGGATCGACTAGCGGTCTCAACGAGGTCTACGAGCAGTACTTC.